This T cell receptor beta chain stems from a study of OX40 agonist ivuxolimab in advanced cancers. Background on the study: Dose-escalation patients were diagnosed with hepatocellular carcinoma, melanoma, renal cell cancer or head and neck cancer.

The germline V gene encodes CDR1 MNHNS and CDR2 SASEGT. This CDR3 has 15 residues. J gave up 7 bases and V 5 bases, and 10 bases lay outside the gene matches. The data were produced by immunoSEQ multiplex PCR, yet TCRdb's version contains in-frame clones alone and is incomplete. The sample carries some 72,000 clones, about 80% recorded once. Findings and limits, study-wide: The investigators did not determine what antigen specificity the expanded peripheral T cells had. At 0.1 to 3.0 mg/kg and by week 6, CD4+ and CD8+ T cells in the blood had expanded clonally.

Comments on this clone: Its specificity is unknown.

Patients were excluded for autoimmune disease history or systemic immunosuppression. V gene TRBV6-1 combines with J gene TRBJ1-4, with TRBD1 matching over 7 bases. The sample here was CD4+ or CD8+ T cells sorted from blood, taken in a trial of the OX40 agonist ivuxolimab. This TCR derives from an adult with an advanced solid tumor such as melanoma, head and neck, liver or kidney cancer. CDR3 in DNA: TGTGCCAGCAGTTCTGGACAGGTGATGGGTGAAAAACTGTTTTTT. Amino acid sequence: CASSSGQVMGEKLFF.